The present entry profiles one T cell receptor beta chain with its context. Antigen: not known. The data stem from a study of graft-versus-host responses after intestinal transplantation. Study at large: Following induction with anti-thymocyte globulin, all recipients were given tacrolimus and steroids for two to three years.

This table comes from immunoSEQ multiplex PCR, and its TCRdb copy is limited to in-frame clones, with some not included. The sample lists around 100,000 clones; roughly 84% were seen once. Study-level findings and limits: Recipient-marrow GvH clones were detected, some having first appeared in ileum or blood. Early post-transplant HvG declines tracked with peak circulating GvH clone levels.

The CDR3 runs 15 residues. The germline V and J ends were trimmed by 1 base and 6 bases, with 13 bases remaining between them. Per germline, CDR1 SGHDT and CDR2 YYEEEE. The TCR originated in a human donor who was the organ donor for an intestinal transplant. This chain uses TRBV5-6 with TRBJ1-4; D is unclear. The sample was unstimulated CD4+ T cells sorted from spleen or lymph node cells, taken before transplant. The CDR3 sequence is CASSLYNLPDEKLFF. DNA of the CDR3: TGTGCCAGCAGCTTGTATAACCTCCCCGATGAAAAACTGTTTTTT.